What follows are 21 T cell receptor beta chains derived from one specimen sequenced in a study of CD8 T cells in Susac syndrome. RNA, at 0.5 to 1 ug, was reverse transcribed with random hexamers. TCRdb used MiXCR to reprocess the immunoSEQ multiplex PCR reads, holding one entry per CDR3 protein. The data show 350,000 to 550,000 distinct CDR3 sequences, approximately 85% seen once. The specimen sequenced was CD8+ T cells from PBMCs. These receptors all come from a human donor with multiple sclerosis.

This clonotype was observed a handful of times. The rearrangement joins TRBV6-1 to TRBJ2-5, with D possibly TRBD1 on 6 matching bases. Trimming took off 7 bases at V and 3 bases at J, with 12 bases between the two ends. The germline V gene encodes CDR1 MNHNS and CDR2 SASEGT. The CDR3 sequence is 13 residues long. In DNA, the CDR3 is TGTGCCAGCATCCCGGACAGTGAAGAGACCCAGTACTTC. This gives the protein CASIPDSEETQYF.

The chain uses TRBV5-1 and TRBJ1-5; D call uncertain. Germline V gene lookup returns CDR1 SGHRS and CDR2 YFSETQ. The V end was cut by 4 bases, the J end by 2 bases, with 13 bases between. CDR3 length: 15 residues. CDR3 loop: CASSPGEGGNQPQHF. DNA of the CDR3: TGCGCCAGCAGCCCTGGGGAGGGTGGCAATCAGCCCCAGCATTTT.

V is TRBV5-6 and J is TRBJ2-5, with a tentative D call TRBD2 (7 bases). With 2 bases removed from V and 1 base from J, the gap between germline ends came to 9 bases. The length of the CDR3 is 14 residues. Germline V gene lookup returns CDR1 SGHDT and CDR2 YYEEEE. The CDR3 loop reads CASSFGGLQETQYF. CDR3 in DNA: TGTGCCAGCAGCTTCGGGGGGCTCCAAGAGACCCAGTACTTC.

This clonotype was observed a few times. The chain links TRBV11-2 to TRBJ2-5; D ambiguous. CDR3 length equals 12 residues. V was cut by 0 bases and J by 2 bases, with 1 base left in between. The germline CDR1 and CDR2 sequences are SGHAT and FQNNGV. This chain's CDR3 is CASSLEQETQYF. The CDR3 DNA reads as TGTGCCAGCAGCTTAGAACAAGAGACCCAGTACTTC.

The chain recombines TRBV20-1 with TRBJ2-5, with 8 bases that match TRBD1. The CDR3 is made up of 14 amino acids. Trimming took 4 bases from V and 5 from J; bases not matched to a gene: 9. Germline CDR1 and CDR2: DFQATT and SNEGSKA (reference sequence). In DNA, the CDR3 is TGCAGTGCTATGGACAGGGTGGCCACCGAGACCCAGTACTTC. It specifies CSAMDRVATETQYF.

The chain combines TRBV4-1 with TRBJ1-1; D gene ambiguous. The CDR3 spans 15 residues. Looked up from germline, CDR1 is MGHRA and CDR2 is YSYEKL. V was cut by 0 bases and J by 1 base, with 9 bases left in between. This CDR3 is CASSQDRFQNTEAFF. The DNA for the CDR3 is TGCGCCAGCAGCCAAGATCGGTTCCAGAACACTGAAGCTTTCTTT.

This clonotype appeared a single time. The chain couples TRBV5-4 to TRBJ2-5; D might be TRBD1 (6 bases). With 7 bases removed from V and 5 bases from J, the gap between germline ends came to 15 bases. The germline gives CDR1 SGHNT, CDR2 YYREEE (reference sequence). The CDR3 extends over 13 amino acids. The CDR3 DNA reads TGTGCCAGCTCCTCAGGGGCCCGGGAGACCCAGTACTTC. Translating it yields CASSSGARETQYF.

The V and J genes are TRBV2 and TRBJ2-3; TRBD2 aligns across 8 bases. From germline, CDR1 is SNHLY and CDR2 FYNNEI. V shed 4 bases, J shed 5 bases, and the junction held 8 bases outside the gene matches. This CDR3 is built from 15 residues. CDR3 sequence: CASSGGLAGGDTQYF. CDR3 DNA: TGTGCCAGCAGTGGTGGGCTAGCGGGCGGAGATACGCAGTATTTT.

This clonotype appeared once. The CDR3 sequence: CASSRIFYEQYF. DNA for the CDR3: TGTGCCAGCAGCCGGATCTTCTACGAGCAGTACTTC. The V gene is TRBV11-1, the J gene TRBJ2-7, with unresolved D. The CDR3 runs to 12 residues. V gave up 5 bases and J gave up 3 bases, with 8 bases separating them. Germline CDR1 is SGHAT and CDR2 is FQDESV (reference sequence).

The V gene is TRBV5-1, the J gene TRBJ2-2, with 10 positions matching TRBD1. V lost 4 bases and J lost 3; bases outside the gene matches: 6. Per germline, CDR1 SGHRS and CDR2 YFSETQ. The CDR3 runs 16 residues. The DNA for the CDR3 is TGCGCCAGCAGCCGAGGGACAGGGGAAGACACCGGGGAGCTGTTTTTT. Residues: CASSRGTGEDTGELFF. Combining the CDR3 with reference TRBV5-1 and TRBJ2-2 gives the whole variable domain KAGVTQTPRYLIKTRGQQVTLSCSPISGHRSVSWYQQTPGQGLQFLFEYFSETQRNKGNFPGRFSGRQFSNSRSEMNVSTLELGDSALYLCASSRGTGEDTGELFFGEGSRLTVL.

The count of this clonotype is one. This chain connects TRBV7-9 to TRBJ2-1, with TRBD1 as a possible D gene (6 bases). The germline V and J ends were trimmed by 4 bases and 2 bases, with 15 bases remaining between them. CDR3 length: 16 residues. The germline gives CDR1 SEHNR, CDR2 FQNEAQ (reference sequence). The CDR3, as DNA: TGTGCCAGCAGCTGGCTTGAGAGGGACACCTACAATGAGCAGTTCTTC. It specifies CASSWLERDTYNEQFF.

DNA of the CDR3: TGTGCCAGCAGCGCGGACCGGAGCTATGGCTACACCTTC. Residues: CASSADRSYGYTF. The rearrangement uses TRBV9 and TRBJ1-2; unclear D gene. The germline V gene encodes CDR1 SGDLS and CDR2 YYNGEE. The ends were cut back, 3 bases at V and 4 bases at J, with 10 bases in the middle. CDR3 length: 13 amino acids.

The genes are TRBV5-1 and TRBJ2-7; D ambiguous. Trimming removed 1 base at V and 2 bases at J, with 13 bases between. CDR1 SGHRS and CDR2 YFSETQ come from the germline V gene. This CDR3 spans 15 amino acids. CDR3 protein: CASSLTARAPYEQYF. The CDR3 nucleotides read TGCGCCAGCAGCTTGACGGCCAGAGCCCCCTACGAGCAGTACTTC.

The genes are TRBV28 and TRBJ2-3, with TRBD1 identical over 9 bases. Germline V gives CDR1 MDHEN, CDR2 SYDVKM. The CDR3 consists of 18 residues. The trim removed 6 bases at V and 4 bases at J, leaving 17 bases unmatched. CDR3: CASSFRSNTGGQADTQYF. As DNA, the CDR3 is TGTGCCAGCAGCTTCCGTTCGAATACAGGGGGCCAGGCAGATACGCAGTATTTT.

The rearrangement links TRBV4-1 to TRBJ2-3; TRBD1 matches at 8 bases. Germline V lookup: CDR1 MGHRA, CDR2 YSYEKL. The CDR3 consists of 17 residues. The V gene end was trimmed by 0 bases and the J gene end by 4 bases; junction bases not matched to a gene: 9. DNA of the CDR3: TGCGCCAGCAGCCAAGATCAAGCAGGGGGCGATTCAGATACGCAGTATTTT. It encodes CASSQDQAGGDSDTQYF.

The chain is built from TRBV27 and TRBJ2-1; no clear D. V dropped 2 bases and J dropped 0 bases, with 8 bases sitting between them. The V gene's germline CDR1 is MNHEY and CDR2 SMNVEV (reference sequence). The CDR3 extends over 15 amino acids. CDR3 DNA: TGTGCCAGCAGTTTAGGGCTAAGCTCCTACAATGAGCAGTTCTTC. Translating gives CASSLGLSSYNEQFF.

This clonotype was seen just once. The V call is TRBV5-5, the J call TRBJ1-2; TRBD1 aligns across 7 bases. From germline, CDR1 is SGHKS and CDR2 YYEKEE (reference sequence). Losses at the gene ends were 7 bases for V and 8 bases for J; bases not matched to a gene: 8. The CDR3 is 12 amino acids. CDR3 nucleotides: TGTGCCAGCGGAGACAGGGTGCTAGGCTACACCTTC. Protein: CASGDRVLGYTF.

In this sample, this clonotype turned up a few times. This rearrangement joins TRBV24-1 to TRBJ2-5; D may correspond to TRBD1 or TRBD2 (5 bases each). The CDR3 length is 16 residues. V was cut by 4 bases and J by 1 base, with 15 bases left in between. Germline loops: CDR1 KGHDR, CDR2 SFDVKD. The chain's CDR3 is CATSEVIGDGQETQYF. The CDR3 DNA reads TGTGCCACCAGTGAGGTAATCGGGGACGGCCAAGAGACCCAGTACTTC.

CDR3 in amino acids: CASKGVGETQYF. For the CDR3, the DNA is TGTGCCAGTAAGGGCGTTGGGGAGACCCAGTACTTC. This chain links TRBV19 with TRBJ2-5, with D unresolved. Germline values: CDR1 LNHDA, CDR2 SQIVND (reference sequence). The V end was cut by 7 bases, the J end by 5 bases, with 11 bases between. The CDR3 contains 12 residues.

The chain is built from TRBV4-1 and TRBJ2-5, with TRBD2 matching 13 bases. The junction had 7 bases not matched to a gene; V was cut back by 2 bases and J by 4 bases. This CDR3 region has 17 residues. CDR1 is MGHRA, CDR2 YSYEKL, per germline. CDR3 protein: CASSQSPGLAGVETQYF. The CDR3, as DNA: TGCGCCAGCAGCCAAAGTCCCGGACTAGCGGGAGTAGAGACCCAGTACTTC.

This chain connects TRBV4-1 to TRBJ2-1; 10 nucleotides agree with TRBD1. Germline V gives CDR1 MGHRA, CDR2 YSYEKL. The CDR3 spans 14 residues. With V trimmed by 4 bases and J by 7 bases, 4 bases remained unmatched. CDR3 amino acids: CASSLDRGPNEQFF. Written as DNA, the CDR3 is TGCGCCAGCAGCCTAGACAGGGGGCCTAATGAGCAGTTCTTC.